The 6 T cell receptor beta chains presented below share a single source sample, sequenced in a study of OX40 agonist ivuxolimab in advanced cancers. TCRdb's table, derived via immunoSEQ multiplex PCR, lists solely in-frame clones and lacks some. The top ten clones hold approximately 4% of a sample with 55,000 to 70,000 clones, roughly 80% of them seen once. The sample in question was CD4+ or CD8+ T cells sorted from blood, obtained in a trial of the OX40 agonist ivuxolimab. The receptors were gathered from an adult with an advanced solid tumor such as melanoma, head and neck, liver or kidney cancer.

The rearrangement uses TRBV19 and TRBJ1-4; D is ambiguous. The CDR3 has 13 amino acids. Deletions cut 3 bases from V and 8 bases from J, with 10 bases between. Germline CDR1 is LNHDA and CDR2 is SQIVND (reference sequence). The CDR3 loop is CASSMDASEKLFF. The CDR3 DNA is TGTGCCAGTAGTATGGACGCCAGCGAAAAACTGTTTTTT.

The V call is TRBV2, the J call TRBJ2-1; 10 positions agree with TRBD2. This CDR3 has 15 residues. Germline V lookup: CDR1 SNHLY, CDR2 FYNNEI. The ends lost 1 base at V and 10 bases at J; junction bases unmatched: 7. CDR3 loop: CASSEGGRGLAEQFF. The CDR3 DNA follows: TGTGCCAGCAGTGAAGGGGGGAGGGGACTAGCGGAGCAGTTCTTC.

The chain uses TRBV19 and TRBJ2-3; possibly TRBD2 for D (6 bases). The V gene's germline CDR1 is LNHDA and CDR2 SQIVND (reference sequence). Trimming left V 3 bases short and J 4 bases short, with 17 bases between. This CDR3 contains 16 residues. CDR3 sequence (DNA): TGTGCCAGTAGTATCGGTCCGGGAGAGGCGGCAGATACGCAGTATTTT. This gives the protein CASSIGPGEAADTQYF.

The chain has TRBV10-3 and TRBJ1-1; D not certain. Trimming left V 4 bases short and J 4 bases short, with 10 bases between. Germline CDR1 and CDR2: ENHRY and SYGVKD. The length of the CDR3 is 13 residues. The CDR3 loop is CAISVGGLTEAFF. The CDR3 DNA sequence: TGTGCCATCAGTGTTGGAGGGCTCACTGAAGCTTTCTTT.

The J gene is TRBJ2-3, the V gene TRBV9; perhaps TRBD2 as D (7 bases). CDR1 SGDLS and CDR2 YYNGEE come from the germline V gene. The CDR3 spans 16 residues. Between the trimmed V and J ends, which lost 3 bases and 4 bases, there was a span of 18 bases. CDR3 amino acids: CASSEGGGGRADTQYF. CDR3 bases: TGTGCCAGCAGCGAGGGGGGCGGGGGACGGGCAGATACGCAGTATTTT. The full variable domain, rest sourced from reference TRBV9 and TRBJ2-3, is DSGVTQTPKHLITATGQRVTLRCSPRSGDLSVYWYQQSLDQGLQFLIQYYNGEERAKGNILERFSAQQFPDLHSELNLSSLELGDSALYFCASSEGGGGRADTQYFGPGTRLTVL.

The V and J genes are TRBV7-9 and TRBJ1-3; possibly TRBD1 for D (6 bases). The V gene's germline CDR1 is SEHNR and CDR2 FQNEAQ (reference sequence). This CDR3 has 13 amino acids. The V end was cut by 5 bases, the J end by 8 bases, with 13 bases between. The CDR3 loop reads CASSLRQVDTIYF. CDR3 bases: TGTGCCAGCAGCCTCCGACAGGTAGACACCATATATTTT.